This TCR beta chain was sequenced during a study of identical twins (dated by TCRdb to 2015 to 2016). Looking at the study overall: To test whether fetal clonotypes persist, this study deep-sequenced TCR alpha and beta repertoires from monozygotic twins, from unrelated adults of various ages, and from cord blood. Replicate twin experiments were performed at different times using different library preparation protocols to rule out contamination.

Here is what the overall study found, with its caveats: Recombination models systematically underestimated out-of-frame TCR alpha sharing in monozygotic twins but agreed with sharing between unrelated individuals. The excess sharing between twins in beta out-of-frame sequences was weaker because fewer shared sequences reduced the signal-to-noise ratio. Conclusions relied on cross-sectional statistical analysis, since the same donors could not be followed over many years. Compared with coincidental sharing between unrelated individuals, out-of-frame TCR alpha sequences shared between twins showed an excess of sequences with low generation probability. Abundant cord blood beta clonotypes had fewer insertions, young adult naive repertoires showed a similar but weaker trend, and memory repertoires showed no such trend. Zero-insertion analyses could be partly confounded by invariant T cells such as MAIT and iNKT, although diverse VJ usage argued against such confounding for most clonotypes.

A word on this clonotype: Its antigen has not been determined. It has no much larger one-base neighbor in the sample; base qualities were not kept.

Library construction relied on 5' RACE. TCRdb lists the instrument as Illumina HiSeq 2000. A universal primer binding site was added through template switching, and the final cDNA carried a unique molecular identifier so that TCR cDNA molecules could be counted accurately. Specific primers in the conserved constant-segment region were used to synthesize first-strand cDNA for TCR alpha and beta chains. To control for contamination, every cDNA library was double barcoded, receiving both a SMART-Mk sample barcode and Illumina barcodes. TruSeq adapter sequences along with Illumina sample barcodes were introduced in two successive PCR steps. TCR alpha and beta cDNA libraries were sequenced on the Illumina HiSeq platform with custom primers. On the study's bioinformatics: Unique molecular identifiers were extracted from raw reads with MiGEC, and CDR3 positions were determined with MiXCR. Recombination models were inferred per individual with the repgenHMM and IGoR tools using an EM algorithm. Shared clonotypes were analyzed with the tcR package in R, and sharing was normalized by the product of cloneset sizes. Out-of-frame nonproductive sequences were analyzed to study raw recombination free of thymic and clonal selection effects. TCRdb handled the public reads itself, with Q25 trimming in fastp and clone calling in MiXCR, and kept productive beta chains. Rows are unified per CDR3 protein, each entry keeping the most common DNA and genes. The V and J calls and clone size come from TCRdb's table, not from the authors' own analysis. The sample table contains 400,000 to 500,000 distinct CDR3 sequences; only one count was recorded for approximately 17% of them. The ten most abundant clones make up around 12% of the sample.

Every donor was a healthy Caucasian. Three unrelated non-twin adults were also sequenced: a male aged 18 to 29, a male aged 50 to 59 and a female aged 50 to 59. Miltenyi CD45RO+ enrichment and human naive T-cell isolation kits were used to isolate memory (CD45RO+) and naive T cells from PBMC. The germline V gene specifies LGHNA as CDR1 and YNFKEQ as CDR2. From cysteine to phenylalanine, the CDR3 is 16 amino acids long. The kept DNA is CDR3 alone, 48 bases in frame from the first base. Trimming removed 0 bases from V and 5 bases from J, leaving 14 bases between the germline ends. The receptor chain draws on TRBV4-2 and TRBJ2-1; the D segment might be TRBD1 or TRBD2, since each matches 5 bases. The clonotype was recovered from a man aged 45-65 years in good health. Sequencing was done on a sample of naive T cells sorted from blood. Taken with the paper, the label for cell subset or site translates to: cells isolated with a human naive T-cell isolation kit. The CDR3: CASSQDIGTGNNEQFF. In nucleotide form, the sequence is TGTGCCAGCAGCCAAGACATCGGGACGGGCAACAATGAGCAGTTCTTC.